This T cell receptor (beta chain) was profiled in a study of shared clonotypes between healthy human individuals. In germline, CDR1 is MGHDK, CDR2 SYGVNS. The CDR3 spans 15 residues. V shed 4 bases, J shed 2 bases, and the junction held 5 bases outside the gene matches. The repertoire was sequenced with immunoSEQ multiplex PCR; TCRdb's copy has only in-frame clones and lacks some. The sample carries some 2 million clones, over 85% recorded once. Terminally differentiated effector memory CD45RA+ cells were excluded from the naive CD8 cells, which were CD45RO-negative and positively selected for CCR7. J is TRBJ2-3 and V is TRBV25-1, with TRBD1 matching over 8 bases. Sequencing was carried out using naive CD8+ T cells sorted from blood. This TCR was sampled from a man aged 18 to 29 in good health. CDR3 coding DNA: TGTGCCAGCAGTGGTGGACAGGGACTCACAGATACGCAGTATTTT. Translating it yields CASSGGQGLTDTQYF.